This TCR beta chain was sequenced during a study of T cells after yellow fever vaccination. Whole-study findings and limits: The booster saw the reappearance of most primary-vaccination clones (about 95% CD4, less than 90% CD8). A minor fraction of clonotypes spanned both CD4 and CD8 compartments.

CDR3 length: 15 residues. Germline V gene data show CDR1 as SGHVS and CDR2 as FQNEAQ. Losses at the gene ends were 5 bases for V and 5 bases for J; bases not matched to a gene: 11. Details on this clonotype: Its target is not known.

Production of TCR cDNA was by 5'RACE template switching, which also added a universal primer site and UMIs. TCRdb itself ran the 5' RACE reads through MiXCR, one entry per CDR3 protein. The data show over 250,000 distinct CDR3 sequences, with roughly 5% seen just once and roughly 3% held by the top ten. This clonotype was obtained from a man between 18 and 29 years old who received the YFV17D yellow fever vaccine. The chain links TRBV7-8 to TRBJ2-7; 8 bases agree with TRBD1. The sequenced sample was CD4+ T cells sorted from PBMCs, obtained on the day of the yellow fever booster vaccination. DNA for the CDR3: TGTGCCAGCAGCCCGAGACAGGGGAGCATCGACGAGCAGTACGTC. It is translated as CASSPRQGSIDEQYV.